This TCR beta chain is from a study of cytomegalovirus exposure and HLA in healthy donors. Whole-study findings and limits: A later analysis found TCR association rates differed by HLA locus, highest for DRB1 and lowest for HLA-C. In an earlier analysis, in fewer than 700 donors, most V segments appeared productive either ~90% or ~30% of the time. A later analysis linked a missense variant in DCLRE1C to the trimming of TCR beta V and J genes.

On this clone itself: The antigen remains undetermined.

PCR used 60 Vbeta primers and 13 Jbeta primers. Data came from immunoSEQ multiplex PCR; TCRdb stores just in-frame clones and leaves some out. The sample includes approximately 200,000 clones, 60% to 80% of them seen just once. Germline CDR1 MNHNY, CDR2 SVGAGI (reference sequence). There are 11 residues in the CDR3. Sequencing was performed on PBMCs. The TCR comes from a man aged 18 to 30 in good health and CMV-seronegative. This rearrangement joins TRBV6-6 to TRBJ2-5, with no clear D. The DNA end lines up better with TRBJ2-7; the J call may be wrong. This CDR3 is CASSYVYEQYF. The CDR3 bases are TGTGCCAGCAGTTACGTCTACGAGCAGTACTTC.